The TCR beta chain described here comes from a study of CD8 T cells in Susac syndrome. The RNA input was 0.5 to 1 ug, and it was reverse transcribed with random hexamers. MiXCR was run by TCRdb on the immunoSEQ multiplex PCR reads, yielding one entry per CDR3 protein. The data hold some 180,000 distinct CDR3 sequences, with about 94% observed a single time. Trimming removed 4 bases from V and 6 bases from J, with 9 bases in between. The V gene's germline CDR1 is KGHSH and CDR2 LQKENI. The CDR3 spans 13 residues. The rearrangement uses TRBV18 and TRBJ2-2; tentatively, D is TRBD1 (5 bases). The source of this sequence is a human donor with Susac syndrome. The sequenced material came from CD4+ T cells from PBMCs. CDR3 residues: CASSQQEPGELFF. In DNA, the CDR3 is TGTGCCAGCTCACAACAGGAACCCGGGGAGCTGTTTTTT.